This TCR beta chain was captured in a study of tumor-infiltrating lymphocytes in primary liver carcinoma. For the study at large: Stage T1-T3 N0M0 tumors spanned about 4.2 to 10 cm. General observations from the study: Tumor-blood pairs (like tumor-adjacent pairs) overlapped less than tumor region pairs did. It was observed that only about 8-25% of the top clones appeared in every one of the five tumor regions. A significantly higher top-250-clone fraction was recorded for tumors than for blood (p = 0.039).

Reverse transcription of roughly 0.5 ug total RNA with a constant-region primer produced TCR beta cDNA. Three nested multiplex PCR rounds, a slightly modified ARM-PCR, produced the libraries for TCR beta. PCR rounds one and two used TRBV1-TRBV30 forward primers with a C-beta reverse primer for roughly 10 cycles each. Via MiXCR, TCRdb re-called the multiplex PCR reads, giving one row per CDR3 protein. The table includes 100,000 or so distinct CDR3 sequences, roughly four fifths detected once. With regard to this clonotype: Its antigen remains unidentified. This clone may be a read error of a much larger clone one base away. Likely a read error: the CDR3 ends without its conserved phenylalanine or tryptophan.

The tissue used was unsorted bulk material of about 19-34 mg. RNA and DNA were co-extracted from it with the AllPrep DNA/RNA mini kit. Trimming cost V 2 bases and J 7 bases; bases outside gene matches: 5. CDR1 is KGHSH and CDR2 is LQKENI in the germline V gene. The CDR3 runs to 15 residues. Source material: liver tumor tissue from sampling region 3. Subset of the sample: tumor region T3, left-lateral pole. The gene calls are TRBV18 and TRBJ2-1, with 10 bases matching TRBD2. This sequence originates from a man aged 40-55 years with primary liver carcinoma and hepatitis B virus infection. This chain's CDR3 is CASSPTSGIRNEQFL. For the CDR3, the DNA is TGTGCCAGCTCACCAACTAGCGGGATTAGGAATGAGCAGTTCTTA.